Sequencing of this T cell receptor (beta chain) was carried out in a study of cytomegalovirus exposure and HLA in healthy donors. Study-wide points: The authors later linked a missense DCLRE1C variant to TCR beta V- and J-gene trimming.

The CDR3 is 14 amino acids. V lost 4 bases and J 0 bases, leaving 9 bases between the germline ends. Germline V gives CDR1 MGHRA, CDR2 YSYEKL. All donors participated as healthy donors of bone marrow. About this clone itself: Antigen: not known.

With 60 Vbeta and 13 Jbeta primers, the PCR was carried out. The table came from immunoSEQ multiplex PCR; TCRdb's copy has only in-frame clones and leaves some out. The repertoire holds under 150,000 clones, around 79% seen once, with 1.5% to 2% in the top ten. This TCR came from a woman in her thirties in good health and CMV-seronegative. This chain links TRBV4-1 with TRBJ1-2, with D uncertain. The source material was PBMCs. The CDR3 bases are TGCGCCAGCAGCCCGGTCGTCTCTAACTATGGCTACACCTTC. Encoded protein: CASSPVVSNYGYTF.